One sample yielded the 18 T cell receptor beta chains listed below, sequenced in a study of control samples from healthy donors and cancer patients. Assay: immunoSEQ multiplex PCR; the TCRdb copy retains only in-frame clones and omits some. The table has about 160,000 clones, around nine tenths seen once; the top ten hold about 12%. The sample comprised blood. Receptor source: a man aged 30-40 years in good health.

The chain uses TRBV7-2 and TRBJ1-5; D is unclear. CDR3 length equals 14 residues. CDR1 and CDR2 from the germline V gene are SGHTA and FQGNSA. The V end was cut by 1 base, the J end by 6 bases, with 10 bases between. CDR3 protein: CASSLEFTIQPQHF. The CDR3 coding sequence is TGTGCCAGCAGCTTAGAGTTTACCATTCAGCCCCAGCATTTT.

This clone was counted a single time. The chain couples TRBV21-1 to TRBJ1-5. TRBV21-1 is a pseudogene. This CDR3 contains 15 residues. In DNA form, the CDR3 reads TGTGCCAGCAGCAAAAAGGCGGGGCGGGATCAGCCCCAGCATTTT. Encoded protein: CASSKKAGRDQPQHF.

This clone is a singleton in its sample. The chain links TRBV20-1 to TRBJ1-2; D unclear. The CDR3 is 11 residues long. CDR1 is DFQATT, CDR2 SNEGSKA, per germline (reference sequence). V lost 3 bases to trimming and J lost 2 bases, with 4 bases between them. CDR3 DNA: TGCAGTGCTAGTGGGAACTATGGCTACACCTTC. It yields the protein CSASGNYGYTF.

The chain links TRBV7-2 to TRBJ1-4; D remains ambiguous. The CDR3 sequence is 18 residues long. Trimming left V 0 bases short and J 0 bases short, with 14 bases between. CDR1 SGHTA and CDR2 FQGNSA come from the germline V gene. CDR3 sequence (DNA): TGTGCCAGCAGCTTAGCGTCCGTCGGTGGATCAACTAATGAAAAACTGTTTTTT. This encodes CASSLASVGGSTNEKLFF.

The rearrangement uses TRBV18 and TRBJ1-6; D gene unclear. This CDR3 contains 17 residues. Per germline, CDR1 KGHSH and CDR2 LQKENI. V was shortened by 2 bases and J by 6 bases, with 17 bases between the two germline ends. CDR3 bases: TGTGCCAGCTCACCAGCAGCCCTGAACCCCTCTAATTCACCCCTCCACTTT. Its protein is CASSPAALNPSNSPLHF.

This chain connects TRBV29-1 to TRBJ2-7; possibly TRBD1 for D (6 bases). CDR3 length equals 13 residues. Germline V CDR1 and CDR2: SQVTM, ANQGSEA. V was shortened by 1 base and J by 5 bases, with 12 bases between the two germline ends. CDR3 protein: CSVEGQGIHEQYF. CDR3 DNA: TGCAGCGTTGAAGGTCAGGGGATCCACGAGCAGTACTTC.

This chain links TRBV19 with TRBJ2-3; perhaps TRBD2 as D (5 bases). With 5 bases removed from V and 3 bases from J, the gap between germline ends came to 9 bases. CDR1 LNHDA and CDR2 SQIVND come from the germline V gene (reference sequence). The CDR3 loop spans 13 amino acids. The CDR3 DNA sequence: TGTGCCAGTAGTCAAACGGGGACAGATACGCAGTATTTT. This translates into CASSQTGTDTQYF. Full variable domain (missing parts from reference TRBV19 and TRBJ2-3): DGGITQSPKYLFRKEGQNVTLSCEQNLNHDAMYWYRQDPGQGLRLIYYSQIVNDFQKGDIAEGYSVSREKKESFPLTVTSAQKNPTAFYLCASSQTGTDTQYFGPGTRLTVL.

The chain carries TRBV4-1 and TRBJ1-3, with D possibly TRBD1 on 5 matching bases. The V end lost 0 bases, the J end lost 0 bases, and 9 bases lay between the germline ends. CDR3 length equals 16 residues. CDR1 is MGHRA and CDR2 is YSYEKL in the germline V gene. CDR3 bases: TGCGCCAGCAGCCAAGATCGGGGCAGCTCTGGAAACACCATATATTTT. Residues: CASSQDRGSSGNTIYF.

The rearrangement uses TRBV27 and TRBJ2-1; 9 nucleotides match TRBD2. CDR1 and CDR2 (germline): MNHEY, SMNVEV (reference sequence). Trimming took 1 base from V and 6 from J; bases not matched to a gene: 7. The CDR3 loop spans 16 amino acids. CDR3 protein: CASSLLGSGSSNEQFF. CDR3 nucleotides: TGTGCCAGCAGTTTATTGGGTAGCGGGAGTTCCAATGAGCAGTTCTTC.

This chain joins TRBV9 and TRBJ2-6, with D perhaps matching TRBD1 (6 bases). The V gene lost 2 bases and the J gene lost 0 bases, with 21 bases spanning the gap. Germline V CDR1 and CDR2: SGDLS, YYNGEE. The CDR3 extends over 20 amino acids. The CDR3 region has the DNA TGTGCCAGCAGCGTCCTACCCGGGACACTCCTAAACTCTGGGGCCAACGTCCTGACTTTC. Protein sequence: CASSVLPGTLLNSGANVLTF.

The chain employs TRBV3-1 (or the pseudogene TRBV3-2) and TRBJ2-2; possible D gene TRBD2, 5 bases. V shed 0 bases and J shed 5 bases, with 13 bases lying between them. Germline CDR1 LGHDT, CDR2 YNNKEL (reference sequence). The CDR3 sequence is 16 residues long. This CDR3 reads CASSQDRRVLTGELFF. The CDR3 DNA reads TGTGCCAGCAGCCAAGATCGGCGGGTTCTGACCGGGGAGCTGTTTTTT.

This chain's CDR3 is CASSLGPGGYTF. DNA for the CDR3: TGTGCCAGCAGCCTTGGACCAGGTGGCTACACCTTC. The V call is TRBV11-1, the J call TRBJ1-2, with D unresolved. CDR1 is SGHAT, CDR2 FQDESV, per germline (reference sequence). The CDR3 is made up of 12 amino acids. V lost 5 bases and J lost 7, with 11 bases in between. Complete variable domain (other parts from reference TRBV11-1 and TRBJ1-2): EAEVAQSPRYKITEKSQAVAFWCDPISGHATLYWYRQILGQGPELLVQFQDESVVDDSQLPKDRFSAERLKGVDSTLKIQPAELGDSAMYLCASSLGPGGYTFGSGTRLTVV.

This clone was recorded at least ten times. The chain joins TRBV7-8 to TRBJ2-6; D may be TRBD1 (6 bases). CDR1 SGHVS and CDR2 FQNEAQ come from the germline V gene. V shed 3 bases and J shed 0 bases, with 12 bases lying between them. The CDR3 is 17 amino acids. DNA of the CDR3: TGTGCCAGCAGCTTTCGACAGGCCCACTCTGGGGCCAACGTCCTGACTTTC. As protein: CASSFRQAHSGANVLTF.

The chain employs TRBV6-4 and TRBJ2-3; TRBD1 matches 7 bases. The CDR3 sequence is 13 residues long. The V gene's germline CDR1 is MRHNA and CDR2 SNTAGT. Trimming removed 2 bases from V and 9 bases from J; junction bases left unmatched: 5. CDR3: CASSDARDSTQYF. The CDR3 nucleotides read TGTGCCAGCAGTGACGCCCGGGACAGCACGCAGTATTTT.

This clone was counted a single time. CDR3 sequence reads: CASSLKPVNTEAFF. In DNA, the CDR3 is TGTGCCAGCAGCTTAAAGCCAGTGAACACTGAAGCTTTCTTT. V usage is TRBV7-9 and J usage is TRBJ1-1; D unclear. The V end was cut by 2 bases, the J end by 0 bases, with 7 bases between. The CDR3 covers 14 residues. CDR1 is SEHNR, CDR2 FQNEAQ, per germline (reference sequence).

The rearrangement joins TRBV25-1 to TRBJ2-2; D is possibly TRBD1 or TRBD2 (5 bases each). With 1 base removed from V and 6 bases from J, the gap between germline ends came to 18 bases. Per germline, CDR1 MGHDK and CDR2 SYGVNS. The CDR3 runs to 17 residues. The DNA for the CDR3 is TGTGCCAGCAGTGAATCCCCCGGGACCCTAAGGCCCGGGGAGCTGTTTTTT. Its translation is CASSESPGTLRPGELFF.

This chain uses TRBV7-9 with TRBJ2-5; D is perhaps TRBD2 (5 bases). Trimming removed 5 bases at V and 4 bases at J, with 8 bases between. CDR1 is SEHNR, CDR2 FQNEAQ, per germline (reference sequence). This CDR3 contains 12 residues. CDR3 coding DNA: TGTGCCAGCAGCAGAGCGGCAGAGACCCAGTACTTC. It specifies CASSRAAETQYF. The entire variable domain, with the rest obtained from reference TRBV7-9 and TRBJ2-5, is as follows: DTGVSQNPRHKITKRGQNVTFRCDPISEHNRLYWYRQTLGQGPEFLTYFQNEAQLEKSRLLSDRFSAERPKGSFSTLEIQRTEQGDSAMYLCASSRAAETQYFGPGTRLLVL.

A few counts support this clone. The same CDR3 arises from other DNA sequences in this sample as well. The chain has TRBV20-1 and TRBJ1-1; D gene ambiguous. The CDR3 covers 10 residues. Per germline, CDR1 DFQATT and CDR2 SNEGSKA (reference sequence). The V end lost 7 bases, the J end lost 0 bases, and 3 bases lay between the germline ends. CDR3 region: CSGMNTEAFF. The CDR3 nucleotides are TGCAGTGGGATGAACACTGAAGCTTTCTTT.